This T cell receptor beta chain is drawn from a study of T cell repertoires in cytomegalovirus infection. This clonotype was picked up many times. The antigen remains undetermined. MiXCR, applied by TCRdb to the reads, yields one record per CDR3 protein. In the table there are hundreds of thousands of distinct CDR3 sequences, 30% to 35% of which are singletons. Germline lookup yields CDR1 MNHEY and CDR2 SVGAGI. This CDR3 spans 15 amino acids. The trim removed 6 bases at V and 8 bases at J, leaving 12 bases unmatched. The sequence came from a human donor in good health (CMV status not recorded). Some clones in this sample may be carry-over from other donors' samples. The chain combines TRBV6-5 with TRBJ2-1, with 8 bases matching TRBD1. Sequenced material: cultured CD8+ T cells from PBMCs, taken from culture after CMV antigen stimulation. The CDR3 DNA sequence: TGTGCCAGCAGCCCAGGACAGGGTTTGTTCGATGAGCAGTTCTTC. Residues: CASSPGQGLFDEQFF.